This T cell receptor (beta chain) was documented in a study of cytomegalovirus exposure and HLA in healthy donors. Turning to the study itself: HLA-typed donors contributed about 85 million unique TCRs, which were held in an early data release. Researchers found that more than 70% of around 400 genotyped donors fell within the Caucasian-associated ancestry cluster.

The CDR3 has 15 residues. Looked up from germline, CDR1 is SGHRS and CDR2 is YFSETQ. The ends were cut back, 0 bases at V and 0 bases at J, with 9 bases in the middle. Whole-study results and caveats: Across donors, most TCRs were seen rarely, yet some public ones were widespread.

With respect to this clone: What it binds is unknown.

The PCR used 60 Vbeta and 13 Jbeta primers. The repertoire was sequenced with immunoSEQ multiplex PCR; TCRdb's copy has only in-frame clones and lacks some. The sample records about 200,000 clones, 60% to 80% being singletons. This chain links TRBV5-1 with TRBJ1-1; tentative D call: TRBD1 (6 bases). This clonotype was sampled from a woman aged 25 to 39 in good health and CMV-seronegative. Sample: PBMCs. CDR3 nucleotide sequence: TGCGCCAGCAGCTTGGGGACAGCTATGAACACTGAAGCTTTCTTT. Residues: CASSLGTAMNTEAFF.